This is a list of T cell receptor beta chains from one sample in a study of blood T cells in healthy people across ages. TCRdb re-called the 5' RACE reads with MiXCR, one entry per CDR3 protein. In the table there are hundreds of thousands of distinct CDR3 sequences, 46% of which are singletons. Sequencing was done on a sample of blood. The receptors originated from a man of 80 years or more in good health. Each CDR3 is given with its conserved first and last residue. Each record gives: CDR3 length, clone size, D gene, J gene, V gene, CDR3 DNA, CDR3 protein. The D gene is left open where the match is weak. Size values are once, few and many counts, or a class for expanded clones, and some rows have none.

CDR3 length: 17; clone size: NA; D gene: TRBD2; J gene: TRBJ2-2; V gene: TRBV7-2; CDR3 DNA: TGTGCCAGCAGCTTAGTTGGTGCGGGAGTAGGAACCGGGGAGCTGTTTTTT; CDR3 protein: CASSLVGAGVGTGELFF
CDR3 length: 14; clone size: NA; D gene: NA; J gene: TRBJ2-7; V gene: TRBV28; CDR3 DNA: TGTGCCAGCAGCCCGGGGAAACCCCCCAACGAGCAGTACTTC; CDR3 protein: CASSPGKPPNEQYF
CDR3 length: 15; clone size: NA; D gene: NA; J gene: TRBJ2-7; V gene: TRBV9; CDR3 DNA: TGTGCCAGCAGCGTAGACATGGACGCTCCCTACGAGCAGTACTTC; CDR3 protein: CASSVDMDAPYEQYF
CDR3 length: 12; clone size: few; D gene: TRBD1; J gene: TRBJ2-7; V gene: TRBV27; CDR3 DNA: TGTGCCAGCAGCCACAGGGGTGCCGAGCAGTACTTC; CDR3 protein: CASSHRGAEQYF
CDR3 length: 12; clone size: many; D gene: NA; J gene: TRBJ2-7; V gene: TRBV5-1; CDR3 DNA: TGCGCCAGCAGCGGGTTGGGGCTCGAGCAGTACTTC; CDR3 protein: CASSGLGLEQYF
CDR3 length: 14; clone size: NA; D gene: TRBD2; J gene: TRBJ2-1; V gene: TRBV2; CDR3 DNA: TGTGCCAGCAGTGAGACTAGCGGGTTTAATGAGCAGTTCTTC; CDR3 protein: CASSETSGFNEQFF
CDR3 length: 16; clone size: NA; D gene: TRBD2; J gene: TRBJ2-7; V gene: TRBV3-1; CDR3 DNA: TGTGCCAGCAGCCGAGGGACTAGCGGGAGCGGCTACGAGCAGTACTTC; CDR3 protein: CASSRGTSGSGYEQYF
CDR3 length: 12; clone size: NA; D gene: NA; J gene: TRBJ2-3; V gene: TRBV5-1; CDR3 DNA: TGCGCCAGCGGGCTAGTTGCAGATACGCAGTATTTT; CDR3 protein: CASGLVADTQYF
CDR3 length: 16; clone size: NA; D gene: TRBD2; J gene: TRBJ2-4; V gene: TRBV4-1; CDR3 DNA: TGCGCCAGCAGCCAGTCGAGGGGACTAGCGGGAGGGGAGCAGTACTTC; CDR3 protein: CASSQSRGLAGGEQYF
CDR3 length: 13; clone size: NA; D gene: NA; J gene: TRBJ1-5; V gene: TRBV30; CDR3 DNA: TGTGCCTGGGCTATAGATAGCAATCAGCCCCAGCATTTT; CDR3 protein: CAWAIDSNQPQHF